The present entry profiles one T cell receptor beta chain with its context. Its antigen is as yet unknown. This entry belongs to a study of shared clonotypes between healthy human individuals. Method: immunoSEQ multiplex PCR; TCRdb's copy keeps in-frame clones and lacks some. The table lists 2 million to 3 million clones, approximately 93% of them singletons, with approximately 0.37% in the top ten. General study points: Rarefaction showed sorted-subset sequencing was incomplete despite large depth. Tissue TCR repertoires likely differ from these blood-only repertoires.

V gave up 1 base and J gave up 4 bases, with 16 bases separating them. The CDR3 runs to 16 residues. CDR1 is LNHNV and CDR2 is YYDKDF in the germline V gene (reference sequence). The receptor was derived from a man aged 18 to 30 in good health. Some clones in this sample may be carry-over from other donors' samples. The chain joins TRBV15 to TRBJ2-5; a weak D match, TRBD2 (6 bases). Sample: naive CD4+ T cells from PBMCs. Subset reported: CD45RA+ positively selected. The CDR3 bases are TGTGCCACCAGCAGAGGTAGTTCCTCCGGGGGAGAGACCCAGTACTTC. Amino acid sequence: CATSRGSSSGGETQYF.